This entry lists 4 T cell receptor beta chains sequenced from one sample in a study of immune heterogeneity within non-small cell lung tumors. Multiplex PCR was performed with 32 V and 13 J primers, and it amplified TCR beta CDR3. TCRdb re-called the multiplex PCR reads with MiXCR, one entry per CDR3 protein. Counted here are under 4,500 distinct CDR3 sequences, roughly 21% occurring once; the ten biggest clones make up roughly 8.3%. The template consisted of bulk tumor genomic DNA, with around 600 ng used per sample. Several spatially distant biopsies were obtained per primary tumor intraoperatively. Untreated, newly diagnosed non-small cell lung cancer patients underwent curative surgery. Sequences were obtained from lung tumor tissue. Source of these receptors: a man in his 70s with non-small cell lung cancer.

This chain joins TRBV7-2 and TRBJ2-1, with D perhaps matching TRBD2 (6 bases). There are 16 residues in the CDR3. Trimming cost V 5 bases and J 4 bases, with 18 bases left between them. The germline gives CDR1 SGHTA, CDR2 FQGNSA. CDR3 loop: CASSPLVTSWYNEQFF. The DNA for the CDR3 is TGTGCCAGCAGCCCCCTAGTTACTAGCTGGTACAATGAGCAGTTCTTC.

This clonotype came up a few times. The chain has TRBV20-1 and TRBJ1-2, with D perhaps TRBD1 (5 bases). The CDR3 contains 14 residues. V was pared by 4 bases and J by 5 bases, with 17 bases between. Per the germline V gene, CDR1 is DFQATT and CDR2 is SNEGSKA (reference sequence). The CDR3 region has the DNA TGCAGTGCTACAGAATCCTACGGGGGGTATGGCTACACCTTC. Translated, it gives CSATESYGGYGYTF.

Comments on this clonotype: This sequence may be a read error, since a much larger clone differs from it by one base. The chain recombines TRBV19 with TRBJ2-3; D is unresolved. Germline V CDR1 and CDR2: LNHDA, SQIVND (reference sequence). Trimming left V 5 bases short and J 2 bases short, with 11 bases between. The CDR3 covers 14 residues. DNA of the CDR3: TGTGCCAGTAGTTTCGCCACGGCCACAGATACGCAGTATTTT. Amino acids: CASSFATATDTQYF.

This clonotype was seen a single time. This may be a read error: a much more frequent sequence differs by one nucleotide. The chain links TRBV27 to TRBJ1-2; 7 bases are a match to TRBD1. The germline gives CDR1 MNHEY, CDR2 SMNVEV (reference sequence). The V and J ends lost 2 bases and 12 bases, in that order; junction bases with no gene match: 6. There are 12 residues in the CDR3. CDR3 in DNA: TGTGCCAGCAGTTTAAGGGGGCAAGGCCACACCTTC. This gives the protein CASSLRGQGHTF.